This entry lists 5 T cell receptor beta chains sequenced from one sample in a study of neurological immune-mediated disorders. TCRdb reprocessed the 5' RACE reads via MiXCR and lists one record per CDR3 protein. In the table there are about 30,000 distinct CDR3 sequences, approximately 6% of which are singletons. Sequenced sample: CD4+ T cells from blood. These receptor sequences come from a woman aged 50 to 60 in good health.

In this sample, this clonotype turned up many times. This chain uses TRBV7-3 with TRBJ2-3; a possible D gene is TRBD1 (6 bases). CDR1 is SGHTA and CDR2 is FQGTGA in the germline V gene. CDR3 size: 15 residues. Deletions cut 5 bases from V and 0 bases from J, with 12 bases between. The CDR3 region has the DNA TGTGCCAGCAGCACCCAGGGGCTAAGCACAGATACGCAGTATTTT. Its protein is CASSTQGLSTDTQYF. Drawing the rest from reference TRBV7-3 and TRBJ2-3, the complete variable domain is GAGVSQTPSNKVTEKGKYVELRCDPISGHTALYWYRQSLGQGPEFLIYFQGTGAADDSGLPNDRFFAVRPEGSVSTLKIQRTERGDSAVYLCASSTQGLSTDTQYFGPGTRLTVL.

This clonotype was counted many times. V usage is TRBV5-5 and J usage is TRBJ2-1, with D unclear. The V and J ends lost 2 bases and 5 bases respectively, with 5 bases between them. Looked up from germline, CDR1 is SGHKS and CDR2 is YYEKEE (reference sequence). The CDR3 is made up of 12 amino acids. The chain's CDR3 is CASSLDNNEQFF. DNA for the CDR3: TGTGCCAGCAGCTTAGACAACAATGAGCAGTTCTTC. Together with reference TRBV5-5 and TRBJ2-1, the CDR3 gives the full variable domain: DAGVTQSPTHLIKTRGQQVTLRCSPISGHKSVSWYQQVLGQGPQFIFQYYEKEERGRGNFPDRFSARQFPNYSSELNVNALLLGDSALYLCASSLDNNEQFFGPGTRLTVL.

Many counts were recorded for this clonotype. V is TRBV5-1 and J is TRBJ2-3; D ambiguous. Germline V lookup: CDR1 SGHRS, CDR2 YFSETQ. Trimming removed 0 bases at V and 6 bases at J, with 2 bases between. The CDR3 loop spans 11 amino acids. Here the CDR3 reads CASSLGDTQYF. The CDR3 DNA reads TGCGCCAGCAGCTTGGGGGATACGCAGTATTTT.

Ten or more counts support this clonotype. V usage is TRBV5-5 and J usage is TRBJ2-2; possibly TRBD1 or TRBD2 for D (5 bases each). Germline V gene lookup returns CDR1 SGHKS and CDR2 YYEKEE (reference sequence). The V gene lost 3 bases and the J gene lost 2 bases, with 11 bases spanning the gap. This CDR3 spans 15 amino acids. Here the CDR3 reads CASSWGTHNTGELFF. CDR3 bases: TGTGCCAGCAGCTGGGGGACGCATAACACCGGGGAGCTGTTTTTT.

The chain uses TRBV12-3 or TRBV12-4 and TRBJ1-2; possibly TRBD1 for D (5 bases). The CDR3 contains 16 residues. The ends were cut back, 7 bases at V and 6 bases at J, with 24 bases in the middle. CDR3 sequence reads: CASTDGDLRGEDGYTF. CDR3 nucleotide sequence: TGTGCCAGCACGGACGGGGACCTGAGGGGCGAAGATGGCTACACCTTC.